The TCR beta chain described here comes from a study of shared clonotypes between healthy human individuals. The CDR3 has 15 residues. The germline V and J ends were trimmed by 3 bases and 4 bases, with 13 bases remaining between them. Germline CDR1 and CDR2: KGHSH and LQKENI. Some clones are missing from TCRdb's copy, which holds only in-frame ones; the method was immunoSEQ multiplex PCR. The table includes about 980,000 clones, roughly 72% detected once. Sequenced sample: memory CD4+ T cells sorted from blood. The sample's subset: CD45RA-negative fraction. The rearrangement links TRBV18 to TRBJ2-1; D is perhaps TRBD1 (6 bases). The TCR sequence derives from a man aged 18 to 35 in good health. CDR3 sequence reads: CASSPSGTHYNEQFF. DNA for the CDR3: TGTGCCAGCTCACCCTCCGGGACACATTACAATGAGCAGTTCTTC.